The clone carrying this TCR beta chain has a count of ten or more. Antigen unknown. This entry comes from a study of T cells in Graves' hyperthyroidism and ophthalmopathy. Notes on the study in general: Blood also showed most of the thyroid clonotypes that were expanded above 0.001. Ophthalmopathy, as predicted by the model, came a median roughly 6.5 months after the prediction.

V lost 0 bases, J lost 3 bases, and 19 bases lay in between. Germline CDR1 SGHRS, CDR2 YFSETQ. This CDR3 comprises 17 residues. There were TCR beta CDR3 regions amplified from RNA transcripts. Using the HTBI primer set, a first-round RT-PCR was run on the TCR CDR3. From the multiplex PCR reads, TCRdb called clonotypes with MiXCR, one entry per CDR3 protein. The sample contains some 500,000 distinct CDR3 sequences, more than 15% of which appear only once. This clonotype originated in a woman between 25 and 40 years old with Graves' ophthalmopathy. The chain combines TRBV5-1 with TRBJ2-7, with D possibly TRBD1 on 6 matching bases. The sample consisted of blood. The CDR3 DNA is TGCGCCAGCAGCTTGGGGAGAAAGCAGGGGATAATCTACGAGCAGTACTTC. Its protein product is CASSLGRKQGIIYEQYF.